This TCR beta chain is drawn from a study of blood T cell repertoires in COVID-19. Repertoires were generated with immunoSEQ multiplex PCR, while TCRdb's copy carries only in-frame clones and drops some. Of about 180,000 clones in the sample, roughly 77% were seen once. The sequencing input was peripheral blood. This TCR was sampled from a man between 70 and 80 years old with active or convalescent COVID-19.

DNA of the CDR3: TGTGCCAGCAGGAGCAGGGGGCTGGGCACTGAAGCTTTCTTT. Translated, it gives CASRSRGLGTEAFF. This sequence joins TRBV19 and TRBJ1-1; 8 bases fit TRBD1. J gave up 4 bases and V 9 bases, and 10 bases lay outside the gene matches. Germline V CDR1 and CDR2: LNHDA, SQIVND (reference sequence). CDR3 length equals 14 residues.